This T cell receptor beta chain was captured in a study of cytomegalovirus exposure and HLA in healthy donors. In the PCR, 60 Vbeta and 13 Jbeta primers were used. Produced via immunoSEQ multiplex PCR; TCRdb's table is partial and in-frame only. Here the sample spans more than 85,000 clones, 78% being singletons. This CDR3 comprises 14 residues. Per the germline V gene, CDR1 is SNHLY and CDR2 is FYNNEI. After removal of 6 bases from V and 5 bases from J, the junction contained 6 bases not matched to a gene. Study conclusions and caveats: Because they were indistinguishable, some V segments, including TRBV6-2 and TRBV6-3, were excluded.

In the case of this clone: Its specificity is not known.

The receptor's source is a male donor in good health and CMV-seronegative. Input material: PBMCs. V gene TRBV2 combines with J gene TRBJ1-5; 8 nucleotides align to TRBD1. CDR3 sequence reads: CASSDRGGDQPQHF. The CDR3 DNA is TGTGCCAGCAGCGACAGGGGCGGGGATCAGCCCCAGCATTTT. Combining the CDR3 with reference TRBV2 and TRBJ1-5 gives the whole variable domain EPEVTQTPSHQVTQMGQEVILRCVPISNHLYFYWYRQILGQKVEFLVSFYNNEISEKSEIFDDQFSVERPDGSNFTLKIRSTKLEDSAMYFCASSDRGGDQPQHFGDGTRLSIL.